Given below is one T cell receptor beta chain in context. The data belong to a study of blood T cell repertoires in COVID-19. Study context: The study drew acute and convalescent COVID-19 samples from the United States, Italy and Spain. Sample material is recorded as cDNA or gDNA derived from T cells, B-cell-depleted T cells, or PBMCs.

As processed by the authors: Using reference gene primer amplification, nucleated cell counts were estimated. Here immunoSEQ multiplex PCR was the method, and the copy in TCRdb shows in-frame clones only, minus some. The V and J calls and clone size come from that table; D and trimming were worked out from the DNA. The repertoire includes roughly 190,000 clones, 70% to 80% of them detected once, and more than 6.5% sits in the top ten. The CDR3 sequence is 17 residues long. V was pared by 5 bases and J by 4 bases, with 21 bases between. CDR1 is SGDLS, CDR2 YYNGEE, per germline. The TCR sequence derives from a woman between 45 and 65 years old with active or convalescent COVID-19. The V gene is TRBV9, the J gene TRBJ2-2; D possibly corresponds to TRBD1 (6 bases). Material: peripheral blood. CDR3 sequence: CASSLIPSTGTTGELFF. The CDR3 DNA reads TGTGCCAGCAGTTTGATCCCGTCTACAGGGACCACCGGGGAGCTGTTTTTT.